This T cell receptor (beta chain) was obtained from a study of OX40 agonist ivuxolimab in advanced cancers. Overall study findings and caveats: Among the nonresponders, some also had low normalized T-cell clonal expansion.

The germline gives CDR1 MDHEN, CDR2 SYDVKM. The V and J ends lost 8 bases and 2 bases respectively, with 10 bases between them. This CDR3 region has 12 residues. Of note for this clone: What it binds is unknown.

Profiled with immunoSEQ multiplex PCR; TCRdb holds only in-frame clones, not every one. The data hold tens of thousands of clones, with approximately 90% observed a single time. The V gene is TRBV28, the J gene TRBJ2-7; D is ambiguous. This specimen consisted of CD4+ or CD8+ T cells sorted from blood, obtained in a trial of the OX40 agonist ivuxolimab. The source of this sequence is an adult with an advanced solid tumor such as melanoma, head and neck, liver or kidney cancer. The CDR3 loop is CASHNRPYEQYF. DNA for the CDR3: TGTGCCAGCCATAATCGGCCCTACGAGCAGTACTTC.